One and the same sample provided the 5 T cell receptor beta chains below, sequenced in a study of T cell responses to AZD1222 COVID-19 vaccine. Generated by immunoSEQ multiplex PCR, the TCRdb table keeps only in-frame clones and is missing some. The repertoire holds 150,000 to 200,000 clones, with more than 80% as singletons. The sequencing here drew on peripheral blood, taken 28 days after the second dose of the MenACWY control vaccine. These receptors all stem from an adult who received the MenACWY meningococcal vaccine as a control.

The rearrangement links TRBV5-6 to TRBJ2-7; tentative D call: TRBD2 (5 bases). Trimming cost V 2 bases and J 2 bases, with 17 bases left between them. The germline gives CDR1 SGHDT, CDR2 YYEEEE. The CDR3 loop spans 16 amino acids. This CDR3 reads CASSLIGQRSTYEQYF. CDR3 bases: TGTGCCAGCAGCTTAATTGGCCAGCGGAGCACCTACGAGCAGTACTTC.

J is TRBJ1-1 and V is TRBV3-1 (or the pseudogene TRBV3-2); TRBD1 agrees at 9 bases. V shed 7 bases, J shed 1 base, and the junction held 7 bases outside the gene matches. The CDR3 has 15 residues. Germline values: CDR1 LGHDT, CDR2 YNNKEL (reference sequence). CDR3 sequence: CASTLGQGGNTEAFF. Written as DNA, the CDR3 is TGTGCCAGCACCCTGGGACAGGGCGGGAACACTGAAGCTTTCTTT.

V and J are TRBV27 and TRBJ1-1; no reliable D call. Germline V lookup: CDR1 MNHEY, CDR2 SMNVEV (reference sequence). CDR3 size: 11 residues. Trimming shortened V by 8 bases and J by 7 bases, and 11 bases separated the two germline ends. CDR3 bases: TGTGCCAGCGGGCCGGTCTTTGAAGCTTTCTTT. Translating gives CASGPVFEAFF.

The V gene is TRBV12-3 or TRBV12-4, the J gene TRBJ1-2, with TRBD1 matching over 9 bases. This CDR3 comprises 13 residues. With 3 bases clipped from V and 5 bases from J, the junction kept 1 base outside the gene matches. In DNA, the CDR3 is TGTGCCAGCAGTTTGGGACAGGGATATGGCTACACCTTC. It is translated as CASSLGQGYGYTF.

The CDR3 region has the DNA TGTGCCAGCAGCCACGGGACCGGGGAGCTGTTTTTT. It encodes CASSHGTGELFF. V usage is TRBV4-2 and J usage is TRBJ2-2; D remains ambiguous. The CDR3 is made up of 12 amino acids. Trimming removed 3 bases from V and 5 bases from J, with 4 bases in between. Germline V CDR1 and CDR2: LGHNA, YNFKEQ.